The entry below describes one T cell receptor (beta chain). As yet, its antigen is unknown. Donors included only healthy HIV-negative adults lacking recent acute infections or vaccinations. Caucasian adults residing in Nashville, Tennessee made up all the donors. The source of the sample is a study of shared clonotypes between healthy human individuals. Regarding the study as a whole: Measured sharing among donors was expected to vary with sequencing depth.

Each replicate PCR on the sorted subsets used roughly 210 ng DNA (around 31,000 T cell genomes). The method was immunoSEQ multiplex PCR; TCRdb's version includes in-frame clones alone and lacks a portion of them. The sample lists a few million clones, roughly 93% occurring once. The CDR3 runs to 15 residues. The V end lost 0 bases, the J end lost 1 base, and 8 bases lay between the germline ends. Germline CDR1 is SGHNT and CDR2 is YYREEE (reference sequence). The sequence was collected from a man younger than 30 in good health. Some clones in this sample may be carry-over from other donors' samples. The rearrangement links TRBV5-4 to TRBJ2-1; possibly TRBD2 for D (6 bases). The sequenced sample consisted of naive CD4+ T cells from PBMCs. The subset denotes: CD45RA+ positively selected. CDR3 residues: CASSLGGASYNEQFF. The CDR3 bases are TGTGCCAGCAGCTTGGGCGGGGCATCCTACAATGAGCAGTTCTTC.